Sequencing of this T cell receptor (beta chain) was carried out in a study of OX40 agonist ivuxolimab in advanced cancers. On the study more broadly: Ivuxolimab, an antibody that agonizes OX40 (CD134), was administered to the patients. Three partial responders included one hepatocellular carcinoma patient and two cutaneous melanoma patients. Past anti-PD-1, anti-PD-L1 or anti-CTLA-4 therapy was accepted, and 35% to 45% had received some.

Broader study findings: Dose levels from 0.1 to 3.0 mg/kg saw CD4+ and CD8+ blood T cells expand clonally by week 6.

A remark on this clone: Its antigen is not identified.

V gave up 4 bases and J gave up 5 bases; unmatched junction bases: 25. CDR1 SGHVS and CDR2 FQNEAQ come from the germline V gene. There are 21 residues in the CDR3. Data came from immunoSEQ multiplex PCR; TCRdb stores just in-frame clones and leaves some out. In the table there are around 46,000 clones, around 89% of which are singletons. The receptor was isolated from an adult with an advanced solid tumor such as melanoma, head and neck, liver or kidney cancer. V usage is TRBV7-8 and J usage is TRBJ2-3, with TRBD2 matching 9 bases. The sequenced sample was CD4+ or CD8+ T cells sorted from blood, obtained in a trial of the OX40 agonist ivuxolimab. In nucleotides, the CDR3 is TGTGCCAGCAGCTCCCACCTTAGAATTACGGCGGCAGCGGGAGGAAGAGATACGCAGTATTTT. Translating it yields CASSSHLRITAAAGGRDTQYF.